What follows are 3 T cell receptor beta chains derived from one specimen sequenced in a study of T-cell memory formation after mild COVID-19. A single record per CDR3 protein comes from TCRdb applying MiXCR to the 5' RACE reads. The repertoire consists of 250,000 to 300,000 distinct CDR3 sequences, with 15% to 20% occurring once and the leading ten covering around a fifth. Sequencing was done on a sample of PBMCs or a T cell subset sorted from them (not recorded which). The source of these receptors is a man between 18 and 29 years old who had mild COVID-19 (a few samples of this study predate the infection). Cell type and time point are not known.

This clonotype was observed a few times. The chain carries TRBV6-6 and TRBJ2-7; D might be TRBD1 (5 bases). The CDR3 sequence is 12 residues long. CDR1 and CDR2 (germline): MNHNY, SVGAGI (reference sequence). Trimming stripped 3 bases from V and 5 bases from J, with 8 bases between. CDR3 residues: CASSYRRDEQYF. The CDR3 region has the DNA TGTGCCAGCAGTTATCGCAGGGACGAGCAGTACTTC.

V and J are TRBV20-1 and TRBJ2-7; D may be TRBD2 (6 bases). The germline V gene has CDR1 DFQATT and CDR2 SNEGSKA (reference sequence). V gave up 6 bases and J gave up 1 base, with 19 bases separating them. The CDR3 extends over 15 amino acids. The CDR3 region is CSAPDPAGKSYEQYF. CDR3 DNA: TGCAGTGCCCCCGATCCGGCGGGGAAGTCCTACGAGCAGTACTTC.

In this sample, this clonotype turned up a few times. This chain links TRBV20-1 with TRBJ1-4; a possible D gene is TRBD1 (5 bases). Trimming left V 3 bases short and J 16 bases short, with 24 bases between. Germline loops: CDR1 DFQATT, CDR2 SNEGSKA (reference sequence). CDR3 size: 14 residues. The CDR3 reads CSARETQGMGNKFF. The CDR3 nucleotides are TGCAGTGCTAGGGAGACTCAGGGAATGGGAAATAAGTTTTTT.